This TCR beta chain was retrieved from a study of shared clonotypes between healthy human individuals. Study at large: The cohort had two women and a few men, ages 18 to 49. Findings of the study overall: Clonotype sharing among donors was expected to depend on sequencing depth.

TCRdb keeps only in-frame clones here, not all; method: immunoSEQ multiplex PCR. The table shows 2 million to 3 million clones, with approximately 94% occurring only once. CDR3 length equals 16 residues. Germline loops: CDR1 LNHNV, CDR2 YYDKDF (reference sequence). Trimming pared 1 base from V and 6 bases from J, leaving 18 bases between. Points on this clone: Its antigen is still unknown.

This receptor was taken from a man between 18 and 29 years old in good health. Some clones in this sample may be carry-over from other donors' samples. The sample was naive CD4+ T cells from PBMCs. This sample's subset: CD45RA+ positively selected. The chain links TRBV15 to TRBJ1-2; possibly TRBD1 for D (6 bases). CDR3 residues: CATSRAQTGARDGYTF. The CDR3 DNA sequence: TGTGCCACCAGCAGAGCTCAGACGGGGGCGCGAGATGGCTACACCTTC. Combining the CDR3 with reference TRBV15 and TRBJ1-2 gives the whole variable domain DAMVIQNPRYQVTQFGKPVTLSCSQTLNHNVMYWYQQKSSQAPKLLFHYYDKDFNNEADTPDNFQSRRPNTSFCFLDIRSPGLGDTAMYLCATSRAQTGARDGYTFGSGTRLTVV.